This T cell receptor (beta chain) was profiled in a study of PD-1 blockade in mismatch repair-deficient tumors. The germline CDR1 and CDR2 sequences are SNHLY and FYNNEI. Between the trimmed V and J ends, which lost 6 bases and 9 bases, there was a span of 12 bases. The CDR3 loop spans 11 amino acids. Assay: immunoSEQ multiplex PCR; the TCRdb copy retains only in-frame clones and omits some. This repertoire shows about 68,000 clones, 60% to 80% found once; its top ten account for 5% to 6.5%. The receptor was derived from an adult with mismatch repair-deficient cancer. Sequencing was performed on peripheral blood, taken 2 weeks after starting pembrolizumab. This chain connects TRBV2 to TRBJ2-7; the D is unclear. The CDR3 is CASSSGPRQYF. CDR3 in DNA: TGTGCCAGCAGCTCCGGGCCTAGGCAGTACTTC.